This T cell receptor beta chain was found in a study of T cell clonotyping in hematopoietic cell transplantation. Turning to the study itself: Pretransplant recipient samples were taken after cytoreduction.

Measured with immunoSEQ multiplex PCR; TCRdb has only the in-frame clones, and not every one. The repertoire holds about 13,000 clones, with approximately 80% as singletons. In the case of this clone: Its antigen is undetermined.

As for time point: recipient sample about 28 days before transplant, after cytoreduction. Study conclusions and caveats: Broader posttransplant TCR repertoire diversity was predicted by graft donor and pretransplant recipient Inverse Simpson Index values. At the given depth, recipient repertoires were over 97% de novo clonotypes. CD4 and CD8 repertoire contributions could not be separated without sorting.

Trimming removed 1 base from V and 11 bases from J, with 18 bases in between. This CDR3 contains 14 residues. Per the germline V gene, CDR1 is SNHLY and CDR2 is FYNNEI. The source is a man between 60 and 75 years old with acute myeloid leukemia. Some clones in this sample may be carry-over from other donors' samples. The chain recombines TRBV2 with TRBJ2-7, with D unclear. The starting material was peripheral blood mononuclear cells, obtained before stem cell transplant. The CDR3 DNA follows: TGTGCCAGCAGTGAAGATGGCAGTTGGGCAGCTGAGTACTTC. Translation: CASSEDGSWAAEYF.